What follows are 30 T cell receptor beta chains derived from one specimen sequenced in a study of shared clonotypes between healthy human individuals (dated by TCRdb to the early 2020s). Library creation used the immunoSEQ multiplex PCR assay. TCRdb re-hosts the immuneACCESS table, in-frame sequences only. Its copies lack some clones; in the studies checked, an unresolved V gene accounts for under half of them, and the cause for the rest is not known. For this sample the table gives more than 2 million clones, of which 85% to 95% were detected only once. Approximately 1.6% of the sample is held by the ten biggest clonotypes. CD8 naive samples were CD45RO-negative cells positively selected for CCR7, giving a CD45RA+CCR7+ population that excluded TemRA cells. Sequencing input: naive CD8+ T cells from PBMCs. Read against the paper, the sample's cell subset or site label means: CD45RA+CCR7+. Every receptor here comes from a man between 18 and 29 years old in good health. Some clones in this sample may be carry-over from other donors' samples.

On this clone itself: Additional DNA sequences in this sample encode the identical CDR3. The chain joins TRBV28 to TRBJ2-3; D is undetermined. V lost 1 base to trimming and J lost 0 bases, with 5 bases between them. The CDR3 covers 14 residues. Looked up from germline, CDR1 is MDHEN and CDR2 is SYDVKM. This CDR3 is CASSLLRSTDTQYF. The CDR3 DNA is TGTGCCAGCAGTTTATTACGAAGCACAGATACGCAGTATTTT. Looking up the rest from reference TRBV28 and TRBJ2-3 gives the full variable domain: DVKVTQSSRYLVKRTGEKVFLECVQDMDHENMFWYRQDPGLGLRLIYFSYDVKMKEKGDIPEGYSVSREKKERFSLILESASTNQTSMYLCASSLLRSTDTQYFGPGTRLTVL.

Notes on this clone: A read error may be the cause here, since a much bigger clone is one base away. Other nucleotide sequences from this sample produce the same CDR3. The chain uses TRBV28 and TRBJ2-7, with D perhaps matching TRBD2 (6 bases). Trimming removed 3 bases from V and 0 bases from J, with 6 bases in between. Germline CDR1 reads MDHEN; CDR2 reads SYDVKM. The CDR3 runs to 13 residues. CDR3 coding DNA: TGTGCCAGCAGTTTCGGGAGCTCCTACGAGCAGTACTTC. Translating gives CASSFGSSYEQYF.

The chain carries TRBV2 and TRBJ2-7; possibly TRBD1 for D (5 bases). The V end was cut by 7 bases, the J end by 3 bases, with 19 bases between. This CDR3 region has 15 residues. Germline V CDR1 and CDR2: SNHLY, FYNNEI. CDR3 loop: CASTGQDTSFYEQYF. The DNA for the CDR3 is TGTGCCAGCACTGGGCAGGACACTTCATTCTACGAGCAGTACTTC.

V usage is TRBV19 and J usage is TRBJ1-5, with a weak D call TRBD1 (5 bases). The CDR3 spans 16 residues. Germline loops: CDR1 LNHDA, CDR2 SQIVND (reference sequence). Trimming removed 3 bases at V and 6 bases at J, with 18 bases between. This chain's CDR3 is CASSMMAGGGSQPQHF. The CDR3 coding sequence is TGTGCCAGTAGTATGATGGCGGGGGGAGGAAGTCAGCCCCAGCATTTT.

The chain couples TRBV19 to TRBJ2-7; 10 bases are a match to TRBD1. This CDR3 has 15 amino acids. Germline values: CDR1 LNHDA, CDR2 SQIVND (reference sequence). The V and J ends lost 1 base and 6 bases, in that order; junction bases with no gene match: 6. The CDR3: CASSIGDRGALEQYF. The CDR3 bases are TGTGCCAGTAGTATAGGGGACAGGGGAGCGCTCGAGCAGTACTTC.

The chain couples TRBV27 to TRBJ2-2; TRBD1 or TRBD2 may be the D gene (5 bases each). V lost 5 bases to trimming and J lost 1 base, with 20 bases between them. The CDR3 consists of 18 residues. Germline CDR1 reads MNHEY; CDR2 reads SMNVEV (reference sequence). The CDR3 DNA reads as TGTGCCAGCAGTCCCTTGGGGGTTTTGGGCGGGAACACCGGGGAGCTGTTTTTT. This encodes CASSPLGVLGGNTGELFF.

This clone has only one observation. The rearrangement joins TRBV11-2 to TRBJ2-7; perhaps TRBD1 as D (5 bases). Germline V lookup: CDR1 SGHAT, CDR2 FQNNGV. The V end lost 1 base, the J end lost 4 bases, and 14 bases lay between the germline ends. The CDR3 extends over 15 amino acids. The CDR3 DNA reads TGTGCCAGCAGCTTAGGTCAGGGCTCGGTGTACGAGCAGTACTTC. This translates into CASSLGQGSVYEQYF.

The rearrangement joins TRBV7-9 to TRBJ1-2, with D perhaps TRBD1 (6 bases). The CDR3 sequence is 15 residues long. Germline values: CDR1 SEHNR, CDR2 FQNEAQ (reference sequence). Trimming took off 5 bases at V and 3 bases at J, with 16 bases between the two ends. The CDR3 DNA is TGTGCCAGCAGCGAGGCAGGGGCCGGATACTATGGCTACACCTTC. Protein: CASSEAGAGYYGYTF. The full variable domain, in which reference TRBV7-9 and TRBJ1-2 provide the parts outside the CDR3, is DTGVSQNPRHKITKRGQNVTFRCDPISEHNRLYWYRQTLGQGPEFLTYFQNEAQLEKSRLLSDRFSAERPKGSFSTLEIQRTEQGDSAMYLCASSEAGAGYYGYTFGSGTRLTVV.

J is TRBJ2-7 and V is TRBV19; D may match TRBD1 or TRBD2 (5 bases each). CDR1 is LNHDA, CDR2 SQIVND, per germline (reference sequence). Trimming cost V 4 bases and J 3 bases, with 13 bases left between them. CDR3 length equals 14 residues. For the CDR3, the DNA is TGTGCCAGTAGTACCCGGGGCAGCTTCTACGAGCAGTACTTC. Translated: CASSTRGSFYEQYF.

The chain joins TRBV21-1 to TRBJ2-7; TRBD1, the D gene given by the table, was not confirmed from the DNA. TRBV21-1 is noted as a pseudogene. The CDR3 consists of 17 residues. The CDR3 is CASSRTGGDPTHYEQYF. The CDR3 region has the DNA TGTGCCAGCAGCAGGACAGGGGGCGATCCTACCCACTACGAGCAGTACTTC.

The rearrangement joins TRBV27 to TRBJ2-7, with 7 bases matching TRBD1. The germline CDR1 and CDR2 sequences are MNHEY and SMNVEV (reference sequence). CDR3 length: 14 residues. V was pared by 5 bases and J by 2 bases, with 6 bases of the junction left unmatched. CDR3 in amino acids: CASSVSGTAYEQYF. The CDR3 DNA follows: TGTGCCAGCAGTGTTTCCGGGACAGCCTACGAGCAGTACTTC.

As regards this clone: This sample includes further DNA sequences coding for the same CDR3. The gene calls are TRBV28 and TRBJ2-3; D ambiguous. Germline CDR1 and CDR2: MDHEN and SYDVKM. This CDR3 has 15 residues. V gave up 2 bases and J gave up 0 bases, with 9 bases separating them. DNA for the CDR3: TGTGCCAGCAGTTTAGGGCAGTTTAGCACAGATACGCAGTATTTT. Amino acids: CASSLGQFSTDTQYF.

Points on this clone: At the DNA level, this CDR3 is encoded by other sequences in the same sample as well. In DNA form, the CDR3 reads TGTGCCAGCAGCCCCGCAGGCAATCAGCCCCAGCATTTT. It specifies CASSPAGNQPQHF. The rearrangement links TRBV28 to TRBJ1-5; unclear D gene. The germline CDR1 and CDR2 sequences are MDHEN and SYDVKM. V was cut by 6 bases and J by 2 bases, with 8 bases left in between. The length of the CDR3 is 13 residues.

Details on this clone: Distinct nucleotide sequences in the sample also encode this CDR3. This chain links TRBV7-9 with TRBJ2-1, with D uncertain. The germline V gene has CDR1 SEHNR and CDR2 FQNEAQ (reference sequence). This CDR3 is 12 amino acids long. Trimming shortened V by 3 bases and J by 9 bases, and 9 bases separated the two germline ends. CDR3 protein: CASSFGLAEQFF. DNA for the CDR3: TGTGCCAGCAGCTTCGGCCTCGCTGAGCAGTTCTTC.

The chain is built from TRBV25-1 and TRBJ2-7, with D perhaps matching TRBD1 or TRBD2 (5 bases each). From germline, CDR1 is MGHDK and CDR2 SYGVNS. Trimming cost V 8 bases and J 5 bases, with 7 bases left between them. The CDR3 loop spans 10 amino acids. The CDR3 sequence: CASGGHEQYF. The CDR3 DNA reads as TGTGCCAGCGGGGGTCACGAGCAGTACTTC.

The CDR3 DNA sequence: TGTGCCAGCAGTGTGGGACTAGTATACAATGAGCAGTTCTTC. This sequence encodes CASSVGLVYNEQFF. The chain uses TRBV25-1 and TRBJ2-1, with TRBD2 matching over 8 bases. The CDR3 runs to 14 residues. Germline values: CDR1 MGHDK, CDR2 SYGVNS. The V and J ends lost 4 bases and 4 bases, in that order; junction bases with no gene match: 3.

The genes are TRBV6-6 and TRBJ2-5; maybe TRBD1 (6 bases). V was shortened by 2 bases and J by 4 bases, with 11 bases between the two germline ends. This CDR3 comprises 14 residues. Per germline, CDR1 MNHNY and CDR2 SVGAGI (reference sequence). For the CDR3, the DNA is TGTGCCAGCAGTTACGTGGGCAGGGGAGAGACCCAGTACTTC. It is translated as CASSYVGRGETQYF.

The chain joins TRBV15 to TRBJ1-1, with unresolved D. Trimming removed 2 bases from V and 8 bases from J, with 15 bases in between. CDR3 length equals 14 residues. Germline values: CDR1 LNHNV, CDR2 YYDKDF (reference sequence). The CDR3 bases are TGTGCCACCAGCAGATCCGTTCTGGGGAGCGAAGCTTTCTTT. Its protein is CATSRSVLGSEAFF.

The V gene is TRBV9, the J gene TRBJ2-7; 11 nucleotides agree with TRBD2. This CDR3 has 15 amino acids. Germline-derived CDR1 and CDR2 are SGDLS and YYNGEE. The trim removed 4 bases at V and 3 bases at J, leaving 6 bases unmatched. CDR3 residues: CASSPGLAALYEQYF. CDR3 DNA sequence: TGTGCCAGCAGCCCGGGACTAGCGGCGCTCTACGAGCAGTACTTC.

The chain carries TRBV29-1 and TRBJ2-6, with D perhaps matching TRBD1 (5 bases). V lost 1 base, J lost 0 bases, and 7 bases lay in between. The CDR3 runs 15 residues. Germline CDR1 is SQVTM and CDR2 is ANQGSEA. CDR3 in amino acids: CSVEGDSSGANVLTF. CDR3 nucleotide sequence: TGCAGCGTTGAAGGAGACAGCTCTGGGGCCAACGTCCTGACTTTC.

This clone was seen a few times. The chain has TRBV7-9 and TRBJ2-2; no clear D. The length of the CDR3 is 16 residues. Germline V gene data show CDR1 as SEHNR and CDR2 as FQNEAQ (reference sequence). Trimming took off 1 base at V and 0 bases at J, with 9 bases between the two ends. The CDR3 reads CASSLVISPNTGELFF. The CDR3 DNA reads as TGTGCCAGCAGCTTAGTGATCTCCCCGAACACCGGGGAGCTGTTTTTT.

This chain links TRBV27 with TRBJ2-7; possible D gene TRBD1, 5 bases. Germline values: CDR1 MNHEY, CDR2 SMNVEV (reference sequence). The CDR3 runs 13 residues. The V end was cut by 5 bases, the J end by 4 bases, with 12 bases between. The CDR3 DNA reads as TGTGCCAGCAGTGCCACAGGATTTTACGAGCAGTACTTC. Its protein product is CASSATGFYEQYF.

The gene calls are TRBV10-3 and TRBJ2-2, with a possible D match to TRBD2 (5 bases). Germline V gene sequence: CDR1 ENHRY, CDR2 SYGVKD. There are 13 residues in the CDR3. V was clipped by 8 bases and J by 4 bases, with 11 bases between them. This chain's CDR3 is CAILGRGTGELFF. As DNA, the CDR3 is TGTGCCATCCTAGGGAGAGGCACCGGGGAGCTGTTTTTT.

The CDR3 reads CASTPGIKATNEKLFF. The CDR3 DNA follows: TGTGCCAGCACCCCCGGGATCAAAGCAACTAATGAAAAACTGTTTTTT. The V call is TRBV28, the J call TRBJ1-4, with D uncertain. V lost 7 bases, J lost 0 bases, and 15 bases lay in between. Germline values: CDR1 MDHEN, CDR2 SYDVKM. The CDR3 runs 16 residues. Based on the CDR3 plus reference TRBV28 and TRBJ1-4, the full variable domain is DVKVTQSSRYLVKRTGEKVFLECVQDMDHENMFWYRQDPGLGLRLIYFSYDVKMKEKGDIPEGYSVSREKKERFSLILESASTNQTSMYLCASTPGIKATNEKLFFGSGTQLSVL.

The rearrangement joins TRBV27 to TRBJ2-1; D remains unclear. Trimming removed 7 bases from V and 6 bases from J, with 13 bases in between. Germline V gene lookup returns CDR1 MNHEY and CDR2 SMNVEV (reference sequence). The CDR3 has 13 amino acids. Here the CDR3 reads CASTSLDGNEQFF. CDR3 sequence (DNA): TGTGCCAGCACTTCATTAGATGGCAATGAGCAGTTCTTC.

The chain has TRBV29-1 and TRBJ1-1; 10 nucleotides match TRBD1. Germline assignment: CDR1 SQVTM and CDR2 ANQGSEA. Trimming at V came to 3 bases and at J to 4 bases, leaving 8 bases not matched to a gene. This CDR3 is 15 amino acids long. The chain's CDR3 is CSVDRGQGLGTEAFF. The CDR3 coding sequence is TGCAGCGTTGATCGGGGACAGGGGCTGGGCACTGAAGCTTTCTTT.

The chain is built from TRBV7-2 and TRBJ2-7; D is unresolved. Trimming left V 3 bases short and J 3 bases short, with 15 bases between. From germline, CDR1 is SGHTA and CDR2 FQGNSA. This CDR3 is built from 15 residues. CDR3 sequence (DNA): TGTGCCAGCAGCTTCGGATCGACCCTTCACTACGAGCAGTACTTC. Translation: CASSFGSTLHYEQYF.

This chain uses TRBV27 with TRBJ2-3; 10 positions match TRBD2. The germline CDR1 and CDR2 sequences are MNHEY and SMNVEV (reference sequence). Trimming removed 6 bases from V and 3 bases from J; junction bases left unmatched: 12. The CDR3 has 17 amino acids. The CDR3 nucleotides are TGTGCCAGCAGCCCAAGTTTGGTAGCGGGAGGTACAGATACGCAGTATTTT. It codes for CASSPSLVAGGTDTQYF.

This clone was counted once. The genes are TRBV27 and TRBJ1-5, with D possibly matching TRBD1 (5 bases). From germline, CDR1 is MNHEY and CDR2 SMNVEV (reference sequence). V was pared by 5 bases and J by 0 bases, with 17 bases between. This CDR3 contains 17 residues. The CDR3 DNA reads TGTGCCAGCAGTCCCGGGACGGGGGGATTTAGCAATCAGCCCCAGCATTTT. Translating it yields CASSPGTGGFSNQPQHF.

CDR3 in amino acids: CASSLFGGSYEQYF. Written as DNA, the CDR3 is TGTGCCAGCAGCTTGTTTGGGGGCTCCTACGAGCAGTACTTC. V gene TRBV5-8 combines with J gene TRBJ2-7; D might be TRBD1 or TRBD2, each matching 5 bases. Germline CDR1 is SGHTS and CDR2 is YDEGEE. This CDR3 is 14 amino acids long. Trimming removed 1 base at V and 0 bases at J, with 8 bases between.